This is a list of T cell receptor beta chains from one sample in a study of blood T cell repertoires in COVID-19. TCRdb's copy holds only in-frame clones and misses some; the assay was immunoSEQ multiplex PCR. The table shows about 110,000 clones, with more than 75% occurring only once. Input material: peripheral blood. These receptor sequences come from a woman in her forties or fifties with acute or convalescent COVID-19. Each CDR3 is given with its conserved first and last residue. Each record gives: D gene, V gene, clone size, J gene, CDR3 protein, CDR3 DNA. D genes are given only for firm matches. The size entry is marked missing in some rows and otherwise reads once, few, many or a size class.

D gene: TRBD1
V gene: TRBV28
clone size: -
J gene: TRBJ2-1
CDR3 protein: CASSLPPRDRLRNEQFF
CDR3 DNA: TGTGCCAGCAGCTTACCTCCCCGGGACAGGTTGAGAAATGAGCAGTTCTTC

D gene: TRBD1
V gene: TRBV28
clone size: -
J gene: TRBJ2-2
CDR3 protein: CASRAGGTGELFF
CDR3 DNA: TGTGCCAGCAGAGCAGGGGGCACCGGGGAGCTGTTTTTT

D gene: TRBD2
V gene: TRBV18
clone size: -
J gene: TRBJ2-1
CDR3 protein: CASSPPSGRDGEQFF
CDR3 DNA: TGTGCCAGCTCACCCCCTAGCGGGAGGGATGGTGAGCAGTTCTTC

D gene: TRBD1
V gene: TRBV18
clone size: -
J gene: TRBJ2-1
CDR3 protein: CASSLQGAAYNEQFF
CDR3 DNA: TGTGCCAGCTCGCTCCAGGGGGCCGCCTACAATGAGCAGTTCTTC

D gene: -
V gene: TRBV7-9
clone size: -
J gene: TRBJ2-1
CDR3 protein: CATTGWGKSSYNEQFF
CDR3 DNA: TGTGCCACCACAGGATGGGGCAAGAGCTCCTACAATGAGCAGTTCTTC

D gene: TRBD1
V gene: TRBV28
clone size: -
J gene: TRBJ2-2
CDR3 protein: CASSHRGPNTGELFF
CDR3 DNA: TGTGCCAGCAGTCACAGGGGCCCTAACACCGGGGAGCTGTTTTTT

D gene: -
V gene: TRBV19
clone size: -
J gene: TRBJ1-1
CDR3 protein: CASSIDFGERAFF
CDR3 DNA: TGTGCCAGTAGTATAGATTTCGGGGAGAGAGCTTTCTTT

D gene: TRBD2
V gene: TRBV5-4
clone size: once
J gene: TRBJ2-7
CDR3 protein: CASSLVGTSGRYEQYF
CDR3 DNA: TGTGCCAGCAGCTTGGTGGGGACTAGCGGGCGCTACGAGCAGTACTTC

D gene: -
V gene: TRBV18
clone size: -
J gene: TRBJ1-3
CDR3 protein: CASSPTGGPGNTIYF
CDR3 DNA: TGTGCCAGCTCACCAACAGGCGGCCCAGGAAACACCATATATTTT

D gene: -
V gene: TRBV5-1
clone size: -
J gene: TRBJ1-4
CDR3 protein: CASSLGTDNEKLFF
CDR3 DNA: TGCGCCAGCAGCTTGGGGACAGATAATGAAAAACTGTTTTTT

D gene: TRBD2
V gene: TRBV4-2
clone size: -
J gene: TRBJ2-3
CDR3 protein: CASSQVSASGQDTQYF
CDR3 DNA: TGTGCCAGCAGCCAAGTCTCTGCTAGCGGGCAGGATACGCAGTATTTT

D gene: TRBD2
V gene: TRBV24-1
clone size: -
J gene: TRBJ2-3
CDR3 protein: CATSDMGRGADTQYF
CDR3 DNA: TGTGCCACCAGTGATATGGGACGGGGGGCAGATACGCAGTATTTT

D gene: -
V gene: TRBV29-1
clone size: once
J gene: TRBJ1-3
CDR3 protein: CSAGVRTGNTIYF
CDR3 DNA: TGCAGCGCAGGGGTTCGAACTGGAAACACCATATATTTT

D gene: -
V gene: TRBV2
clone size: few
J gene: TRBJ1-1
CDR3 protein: CASSGQGHNTEAFF
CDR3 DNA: TGTGCCAGCAGTGGGCAGGGACACAACACTGAAGCTTTCTTT

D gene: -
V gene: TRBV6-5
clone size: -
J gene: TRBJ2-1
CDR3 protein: CASSYSTEPPGNEQFF
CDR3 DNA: TGTGCCAGCAGTTACTCGACAGAACCCCCTGGCAATGAGCAGTTCTTC

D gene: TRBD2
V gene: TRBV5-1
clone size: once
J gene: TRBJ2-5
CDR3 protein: CASSLRAGGRQETQYF
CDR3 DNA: TGCGCCAGCAGCTTGCGAGCGGGAGGAAGGCAAGAGACCCAGTACTTC

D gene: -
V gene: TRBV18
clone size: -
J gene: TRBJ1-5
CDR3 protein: CASSPSVSNQPQHF
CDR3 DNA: TGTGCCAGCTCACCGTCCGTTAGCAATCAGCCCCAGCATTTT

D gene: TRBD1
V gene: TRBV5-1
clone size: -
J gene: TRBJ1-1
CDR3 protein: CASSLAGGPLAFF
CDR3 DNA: TGCGCCAGCAGCTTGGCAGGGGGCCCACTAGCTTTCTTT

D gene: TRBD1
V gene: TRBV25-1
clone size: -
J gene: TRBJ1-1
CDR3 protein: CASSSKRGRRSNTEAFF
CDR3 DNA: TGTGCCAGCAGTTCCAAAAGGGGGCGACGGAGCAACACTGAAGCTTTCTTT

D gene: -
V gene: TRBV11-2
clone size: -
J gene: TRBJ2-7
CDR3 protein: CASSFAGYEQYF
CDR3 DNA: TGTGCCAGCAGCTTCGCCGGCTACGAGCAGTACTTC